This TCR beta chain was retrieved from a study of vaccination and CD4 T cells after COVID-19 (dated by TCRdb to the early 2020s). Concerning the study at large: Convalescent patients had a positive SARS-CoV-2 result on nasal swab PCR, and of these patients, fewer than ten had mild disease and one had severe disease. The convalescent cohort comprised six males and four females, including two Hispanic individuals, seven Caucasians, two Asians and one multiracial person. Participants received two doses of either the Pfizer-BioNTech BNT162b2 vaccine (n=8) or the Moderna mRNA-1273 vaccine (n=2). Post-COVID blood samples were collected from convalescent patients a median of around 96 days after diagnosis, with a range of about 30 to 170 days. Post-vaccine blood samples were collected a median of approximately 72 days after the second vaccine dose, ranging from about 13 to 241 days. For stimulating the cultures, overlapping spike peptide pools were used, derived from SARS-CoV-2 as well as from the common cold coronaviruses HCoV-NL63, HCoV-OC43 and HCoV-229E. As controls, cultures received a CEFX viral epitope pool (the positive control), an HIV-1 Nef peptide pool (the negative control), or no peptide at all. In 10 COVID-19 convalescent patients and a handful of infection-naive healthy vaccine recipients, researchers compared the spike-specific CD4+ TCR repertoire from before mRNA vaccination with the repertoire from after.

This clonotype came up a few times. It lacks a known antigen. Within one base of it there is no much larger clone, and no base qualities were kept. The treatment or condition label here, explained by the study, means: approximately nine-day PBMC culture with coronavirus spike peptide pools or control peptides (ViraFEST assay). The study used the ViraFEST assay, which expanded antigen-specific T cells with peptide pools and then identified expanded clonotypes by TCR sequencing. The convalescent patients' positive SARS-CoV-2 PCR tests fell between March and December 2020, which was before the Alpha, Beta and Delta variants emerged in the United States. Some 2 million PBMCs per well were cultured in IMDM with 5% human AB serum and approximately 10 IU/ml IL-2, plus 10 ug/ml peptide pools. Half of the culture medium was replaced with fresh IL-2-containing medium on days 3 and 7. Once the cells had been in culture for about 10 days, the EasySep CD4+ T cell isolation kit was used to isolate CD4+ T cells by negative selection. Ficoll-Paque Plus gradient centrifugation was used to isolate PBMCs from whole blood, and the isolated PBMCs were then either used fresh or cryopreserved at -140C. Culture conditions were generally each tested in triplicate wells.

Paper-wide results and their limitations: The median count of SARS-CoV-2-reactive clonotypes went up from around 21 after infection to a few dozen after vaccination, although the change was not significant. Of the vaccine-specific clones in convalescent patients, 304 of 307, or nearly all, reacted only to SARS-CoV-2 spike and did not cross-react with common cold coronaviruses. In convalescent patients, a median around 83% of post-vaccine SARS-CoV-2-reactive clones were detected only after vaccination, and vaccine-specific priming was suggested by this finding. The number of convalescent patients in the study was relatively small, and the study did not examine early timepoints following natural infection.

The receptor library was made with PCR. DNA from cultured CD4+ T cells underwent TCR sequencing with the Oncomine TCR Beta short-read assay at the Johns Hopkins FTIC core. Genomic DNA was extracted from the cultured CD4+ T cells with the QIAamp micro DNA kit. Oncomine TCR Beta libraries from cultured CD4+ T cells were pooled using unique dual indexes and sequenced on an Illumina iSeq 100. The published analysis was carried out like this. Non-productive sequences were removed, and CDR3s not starting with C, not ending with F or W, or shorter than 7 amino acids were discarded. The MANAFEST web application identified antigen-specific clonotypes by comparing peptide-stimulated wells against reference wells and other culture wells. To be called positive, a clone needed an FDR below 0.05, an odds ratio above 5, and a productive frequency above 0.1% in at least two of three replicate wells. Cross-reactive clonotypes were defined as significantly expanded in both SARS-CoV-2 spike wells and at least one common cold coronavirus spike condition. Using R version 3.6.1, CDR3 homology was evaluated through Levenshtein distances (stringdist) along with unrooted phylogenetic trees (ape). The public reads were reprocessed in TCRdb via fastp at Q25 and MiXCR, keeping in-frame beta chains. All rows with the same CDR3 protein become a single entry with the most common DNA and genes. These V and J calls derive from TCRdb rather than the authors' analysis. Counted in this sample were roughly 10,000 distinct CDR3 sequences; over 45% of them appeared once. The top ten constitute roughly 33% of the sample.

CDR3 length: 16 amino acids, cysteine to phenylalanine. Left in the record is the CDR3 DNA by itself, 48 bases read in frame from the first base. CDR1 and CDR2 are drawn from the germline V gene: SGHTA, FQGNSA. Ends trimmed: V by 4 bases, J by 4 bases; bases unmatched to a gene: 12. The sequence is built from TRBV7-2 and TRBJ1-2; TRBD1 aligns with 7 central bases. The TCR originated in a human donor who had recovered from COVID-19. Sequencing was done on a sample of CD4+ T cells from blood, cultured in vitro. The DNA is as follows: TGTGCCAGCAGCTCTACGACCGGGACAGCCGGCTATGGCTACACCTTC. Translated, it gives CASSSTTGTAGYGYTF.